This T cell receptor beta chain was identified in a study of CD8+ T cells in alopecia areata. In the study overall: Those treated were given oral tofacitinib at 5 to 10 mg twice daily. For 6 to 18 months, tofacitinib was taken, and 6 months off drug followed.

Peripheral blood and lesional scalp punch biopsies were taken from alopecia areata patients. In each case, RNA was isolated and then reverse transcribed into cDNA as the sequencing template. Using immunoSEQ multiplex PCR, the repertoire was profiled, and TCRdb retains in-frame clones only, with some absent. Found here are 150,000 or so clones, around 87% of them singletons; the top ten hold roughly 16%. Trimming stripped 3 bases from V and 7 bases from J, with 9 bases between. CDR1 and CDR2 (germline): SEHNR, FQNEAQ (reference sequence). This CDR3 is built from 12 residues. The TCR comes from a human donor with alopecia areata. The V call is TRBV7-9, the J call TRBJ1-2; the D is unclear. The sample consisted of CD8+ T cells sorted from blood, taken at week 0. The CDR3 spells CASSFEGPGYTF. For the CDR3, the DNA is TGTGCCAGCAGCTTCGAAGGGCCTGGCTACACCTTC.